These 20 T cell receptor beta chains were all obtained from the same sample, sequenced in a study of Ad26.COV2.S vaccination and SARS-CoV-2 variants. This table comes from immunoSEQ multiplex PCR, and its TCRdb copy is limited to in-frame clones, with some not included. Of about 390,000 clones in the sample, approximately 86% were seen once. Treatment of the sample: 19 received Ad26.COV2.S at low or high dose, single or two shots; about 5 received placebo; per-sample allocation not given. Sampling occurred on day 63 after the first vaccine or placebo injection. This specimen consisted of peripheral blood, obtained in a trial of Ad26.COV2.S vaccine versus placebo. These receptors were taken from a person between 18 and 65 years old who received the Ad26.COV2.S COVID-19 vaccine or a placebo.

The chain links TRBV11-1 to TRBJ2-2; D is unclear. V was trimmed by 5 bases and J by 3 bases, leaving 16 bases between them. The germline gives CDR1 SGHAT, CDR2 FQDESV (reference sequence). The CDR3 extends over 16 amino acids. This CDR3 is CASSAIGARDTGELFF. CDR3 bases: TGTGCCAGCAGCGCCATAGGAGCTCGCGACACCGGGGAGCTGTTTTTT.

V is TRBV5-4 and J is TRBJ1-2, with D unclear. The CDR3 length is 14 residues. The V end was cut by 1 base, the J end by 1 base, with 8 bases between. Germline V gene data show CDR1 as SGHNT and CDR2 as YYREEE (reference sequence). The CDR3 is CASSLPGLNYGYTF. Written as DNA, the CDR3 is TGTGCCAGCAGCTTGCCAGGACTTAACTATGGCTACACCTTC.

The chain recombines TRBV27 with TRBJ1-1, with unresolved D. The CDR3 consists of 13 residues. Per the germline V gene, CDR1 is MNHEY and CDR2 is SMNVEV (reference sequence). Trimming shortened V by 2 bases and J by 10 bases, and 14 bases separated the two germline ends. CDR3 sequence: CASSLNWWQAAFF. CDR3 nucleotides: TGTGCCAGCAGTTTAAATTGGTGGCAGGCAGCTTTCTTT.

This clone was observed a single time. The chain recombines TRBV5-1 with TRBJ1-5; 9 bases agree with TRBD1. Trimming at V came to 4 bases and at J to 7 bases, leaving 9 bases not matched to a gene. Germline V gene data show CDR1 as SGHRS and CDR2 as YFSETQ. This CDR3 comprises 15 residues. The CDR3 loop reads CASSMIPGQGQPQHF. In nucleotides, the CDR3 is TGCGCCAGCAGCATGATACCGGGACAGGGCCAGCCCCAGCATTTT.

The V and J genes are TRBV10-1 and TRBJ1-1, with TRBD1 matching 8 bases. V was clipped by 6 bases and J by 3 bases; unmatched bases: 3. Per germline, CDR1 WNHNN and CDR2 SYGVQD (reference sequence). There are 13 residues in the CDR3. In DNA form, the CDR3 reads TGCGCCAGCAGCTTGGGACAGGACACTGAAGCTTTCTTT. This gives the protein CASSLGQDTEAFF.

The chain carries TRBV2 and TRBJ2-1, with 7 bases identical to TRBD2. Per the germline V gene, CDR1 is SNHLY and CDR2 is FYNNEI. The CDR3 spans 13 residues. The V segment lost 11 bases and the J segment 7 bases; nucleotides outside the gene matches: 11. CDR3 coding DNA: TGTGCCTACCCTGGGGGAGGGGCGAATGAGCAGTTCTTC. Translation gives CAYPGGGANEQFF.

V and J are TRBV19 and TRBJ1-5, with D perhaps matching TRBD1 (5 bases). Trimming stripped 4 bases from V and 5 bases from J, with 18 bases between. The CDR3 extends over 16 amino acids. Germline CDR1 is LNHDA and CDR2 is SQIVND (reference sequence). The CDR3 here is CASSRSQVRVYQPQHF. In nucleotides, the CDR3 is TGTGCCAGTAGTAGATCACAGGTTCGAGTCTATCAGCCCCAGCATTTT.

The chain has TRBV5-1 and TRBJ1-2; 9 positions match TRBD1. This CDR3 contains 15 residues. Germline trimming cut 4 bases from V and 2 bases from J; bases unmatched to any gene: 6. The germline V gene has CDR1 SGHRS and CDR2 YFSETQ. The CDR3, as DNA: TGCGCCAGCAGCGAACGGGACAGGGCCAACTATGGCTACACCTTC. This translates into CASSERDRANYGYTF.

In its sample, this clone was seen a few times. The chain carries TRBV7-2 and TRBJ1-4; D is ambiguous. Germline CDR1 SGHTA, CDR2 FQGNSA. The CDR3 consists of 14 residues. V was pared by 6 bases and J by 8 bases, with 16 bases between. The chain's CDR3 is CASSQTLTGEKLFF. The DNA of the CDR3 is TGTGCCAGCAGTCAGACCCTAACGGGCGAAAAACTGTTTTTT.

The DNA for the CDR3 is TGCGCCAGCAGCTTGGCGCCCCAGGCCACTGAGCAGTTCTTC. Amino acids: CASSLAPQATEQFF. This chain joins TRBV5-1 and TRBJ2-1; no clear D gene. Per the germline V gene, CDR1 is SGHRS and CDR2 is YFSETQ. CDR3 length equals 14 residues. The V end lost 0 bases, the J end lost 9 bases, and 13 bases lay between the germline ends.

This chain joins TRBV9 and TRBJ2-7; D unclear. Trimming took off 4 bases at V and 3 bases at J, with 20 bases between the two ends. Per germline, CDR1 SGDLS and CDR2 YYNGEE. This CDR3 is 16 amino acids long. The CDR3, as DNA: TGTGCCAGCAGCCCCCAGCCCTGGACCGACCACTACGAGCAGTACTTC. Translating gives CASSPQPWTDHYEQYF.

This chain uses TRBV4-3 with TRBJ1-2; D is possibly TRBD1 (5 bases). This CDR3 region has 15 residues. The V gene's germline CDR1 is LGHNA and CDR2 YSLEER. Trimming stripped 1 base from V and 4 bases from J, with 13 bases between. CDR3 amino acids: CASSQGGDGTYGYTF. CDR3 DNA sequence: TGCGCCAGCAGCCAAGGGGGGGACGGCACCTATGGCTACACCTTC.

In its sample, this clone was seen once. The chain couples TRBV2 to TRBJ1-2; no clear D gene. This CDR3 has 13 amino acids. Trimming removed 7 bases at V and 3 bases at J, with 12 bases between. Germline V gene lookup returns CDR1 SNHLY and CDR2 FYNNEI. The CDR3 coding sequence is TGTGCCAGCACCAAGGACGGATACTATGGCTACACCTTC. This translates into CASTKDGYYGYTF.

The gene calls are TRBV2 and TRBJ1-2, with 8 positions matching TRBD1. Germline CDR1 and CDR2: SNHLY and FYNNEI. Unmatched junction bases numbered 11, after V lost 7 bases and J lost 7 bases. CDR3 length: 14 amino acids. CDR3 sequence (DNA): TGTGCCAGCATCTTCGGGACAGGAGGGGGTGGCTACACCTTC. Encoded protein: CASIFGTGGGGYTF.

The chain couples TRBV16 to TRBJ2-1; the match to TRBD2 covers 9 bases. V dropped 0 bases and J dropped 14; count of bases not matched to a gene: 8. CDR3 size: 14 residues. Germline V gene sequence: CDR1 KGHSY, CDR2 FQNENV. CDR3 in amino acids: CASSQSIVAGEEFF. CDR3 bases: TGTGCCAGCAGCCAATCGATAGTAGCGGGGGAAGAGTTCTTC.

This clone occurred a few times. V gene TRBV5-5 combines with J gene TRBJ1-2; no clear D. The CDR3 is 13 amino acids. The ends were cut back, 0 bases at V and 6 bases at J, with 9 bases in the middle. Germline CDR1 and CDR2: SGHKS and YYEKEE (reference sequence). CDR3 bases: TGTGCCAGCAGCTTGGGGTCACACGATGGCTACACCTTC. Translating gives CASSLGSHDGYTF.

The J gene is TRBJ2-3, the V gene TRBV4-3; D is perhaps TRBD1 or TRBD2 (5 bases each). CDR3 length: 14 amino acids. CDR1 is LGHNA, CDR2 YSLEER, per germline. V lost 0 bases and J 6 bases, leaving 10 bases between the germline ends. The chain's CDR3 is CASSQDAGADTQYF. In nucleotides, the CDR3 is TGCGCCAGCAGCCAAGATGCCGGGGCGGATACGCAGTATTTT.

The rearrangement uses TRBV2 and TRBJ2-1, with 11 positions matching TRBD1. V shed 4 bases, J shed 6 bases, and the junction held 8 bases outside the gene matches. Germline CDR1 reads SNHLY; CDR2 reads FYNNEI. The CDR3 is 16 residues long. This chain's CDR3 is CASSAPRDRGTNEQFF. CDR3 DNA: TGTGCCAGCAGTGCCCCCCGGGACAGGGGGACCAATGAGCAGTTCTTC.

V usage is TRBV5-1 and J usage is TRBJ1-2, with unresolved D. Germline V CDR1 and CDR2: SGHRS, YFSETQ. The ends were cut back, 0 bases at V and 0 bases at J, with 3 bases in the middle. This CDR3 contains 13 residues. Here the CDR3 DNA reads TGCGCCAGCAGCTTGGTACCTAACTATGGCTACACCTTC. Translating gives CASSLVPNYGYTF.

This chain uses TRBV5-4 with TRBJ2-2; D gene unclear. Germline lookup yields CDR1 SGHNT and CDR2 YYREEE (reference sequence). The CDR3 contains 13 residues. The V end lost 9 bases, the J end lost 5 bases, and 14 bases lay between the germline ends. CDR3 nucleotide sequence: TGTGCCATCTATACCACACGGACCGGGGAGCTGTTTTTT. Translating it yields CAIYTTRTGELFF.